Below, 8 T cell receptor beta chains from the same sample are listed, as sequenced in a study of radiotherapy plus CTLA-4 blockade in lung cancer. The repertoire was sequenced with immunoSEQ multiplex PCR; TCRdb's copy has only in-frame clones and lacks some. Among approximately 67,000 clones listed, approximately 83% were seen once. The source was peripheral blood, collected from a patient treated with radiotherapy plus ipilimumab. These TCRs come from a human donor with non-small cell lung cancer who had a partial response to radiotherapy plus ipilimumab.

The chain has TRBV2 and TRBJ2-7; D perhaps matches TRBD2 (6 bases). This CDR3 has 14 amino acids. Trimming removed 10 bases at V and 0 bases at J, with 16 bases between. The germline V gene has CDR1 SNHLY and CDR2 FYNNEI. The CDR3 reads CATARGASSYEQYF. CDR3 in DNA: TGTGCCACCGCGCGCGGGGCGAGCTCCTACGAGCAGTACTTC.

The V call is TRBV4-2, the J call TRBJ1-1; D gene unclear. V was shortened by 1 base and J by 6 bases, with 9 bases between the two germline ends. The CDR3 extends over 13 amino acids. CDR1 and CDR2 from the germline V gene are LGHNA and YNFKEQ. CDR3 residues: CASSQAAAAEAFF. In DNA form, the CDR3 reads TGTGCCAGCAGCCAAGCGGCGGCAGCTGAAGCTTTCTTT.

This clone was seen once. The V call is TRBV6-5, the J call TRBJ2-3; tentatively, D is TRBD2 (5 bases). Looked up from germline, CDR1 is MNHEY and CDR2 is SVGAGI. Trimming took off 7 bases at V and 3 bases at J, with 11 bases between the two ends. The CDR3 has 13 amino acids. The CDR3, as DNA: TGTGCCAGCAACCAACTAGGAACAGATACGCAGTATTTT. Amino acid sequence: CASNQLGTDTQYF.

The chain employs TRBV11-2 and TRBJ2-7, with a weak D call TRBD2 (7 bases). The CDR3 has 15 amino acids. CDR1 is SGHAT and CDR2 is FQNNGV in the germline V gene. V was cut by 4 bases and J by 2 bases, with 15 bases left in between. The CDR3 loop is CASSSTGGGPYEQYF. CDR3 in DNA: TGTGCCAGCAGCTCCACTGGGGGGGGCCCCTACGAGCAGTACTTC.

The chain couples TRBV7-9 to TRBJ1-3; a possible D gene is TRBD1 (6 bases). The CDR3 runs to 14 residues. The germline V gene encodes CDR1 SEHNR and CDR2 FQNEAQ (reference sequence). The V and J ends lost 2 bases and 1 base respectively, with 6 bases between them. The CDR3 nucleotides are TGTGCCAGCAGCTTAAGGGGGTCTGGAAACACCATATATTTT. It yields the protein CASSLRGSGNTIYF.

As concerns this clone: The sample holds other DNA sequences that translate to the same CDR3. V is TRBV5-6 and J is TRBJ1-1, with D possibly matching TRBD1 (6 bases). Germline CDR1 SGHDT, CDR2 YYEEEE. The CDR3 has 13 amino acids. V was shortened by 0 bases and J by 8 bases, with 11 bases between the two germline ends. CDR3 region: CASSLGSGTEAFF. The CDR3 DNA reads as TGTGCCAGCAGCTTGGGATCGGGGACAGAAGCTTTCTTT.

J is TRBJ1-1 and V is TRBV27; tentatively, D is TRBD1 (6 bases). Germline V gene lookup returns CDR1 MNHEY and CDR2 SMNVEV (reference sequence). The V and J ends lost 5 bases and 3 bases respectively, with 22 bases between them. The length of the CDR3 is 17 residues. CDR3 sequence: CASSPNRERGRDTEAFF. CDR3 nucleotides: TGTGCCAGCAGTCCGAACAGGGAGCGAGGTAGGGACACTGAAGCTTTCTTT.

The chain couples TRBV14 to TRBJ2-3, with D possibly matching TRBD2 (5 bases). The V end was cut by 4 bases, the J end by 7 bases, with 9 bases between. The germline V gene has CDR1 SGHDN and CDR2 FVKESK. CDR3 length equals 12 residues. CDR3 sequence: CASSRGEYTQYF. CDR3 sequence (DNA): TGTGCCAGCAGCCGGGGAGAGTATACGCAGTATTTT.